The entry below describes one TCR beta chain. Antigen specificity is unknown. Germline CDR1 SQVTM, CDR2 ANQGSEA. This CDR3 is 13 amino acids long. Losses at the gene ends were 6 bases for V and 6 bases for J; bases not matched to a gene: 8. As for treatment: some 20 received Ad26.COV2.S at low or high dose, single or two shots; roughly 5 received placebo; per-sample allocation not given. All samples were drawn on day 63, counting from the first vaccine or placebo injection. This sample was taken from a study of Ad26.COV2.S vaccination and SARS-CoV-2 variants. Looking at the study overall: The study gave Ad26.COV2.S intramuscularly, once or twice 56 days apart.

Study outcomes and limitations: Participants in the vaccine arm had higher spike-specific TCR breadth; placebo recipients had lower. Substantial breadth was reportedly displayed by spike-specific CD8+ and CD4+ T cell responses after vaccination. Breadth measured for non-spike TCRs was similar across vaccine and placebo recipients.

Assay used: immunoSEQ multiplex PCR; TCRdb lists only in-frame clones, some missing. The sample yields roughly 420,000 clones, around 89% seen once. The gene calls are TRBV29-1 and TRBJ2-1; 7 nucleotides match TRBD1. This sample comprised peripheral blood, obtained in a trial of Ad26.COV2.S vaccine versus placebo. The receptor's source is a person between 18 and 59 years old who received the Ad26.COV2.S COVID-19 vaccine or a placebo. The CDR3 DNA is TGCAGCGTGATGGGACAGTCAGGCAATGAGCAGTTCTTC. Translating gives CSVMGQSGNEQFF.